This TCR beta chain was identified during a study of blood T cell repertoires in COVID-19. For the study at large: Sample material is recorded as cDNA or gDNA derived from T cells, B-cell-depleted T cells, or PBMCs.

Study members were between 18 and 89 years old and lived in roughly 24 US regions. Recovered participants had two consecutive negative NP/OP PCR tests, healthcare professional clearance, or symptom resolution. Per the original data handling: Estimation of nucleated cell counts was performed using reference gene primer amplification. Generated by immunoSEQ multiplex PCR, the TCRdb table keeps only in-frame clones and is missing some. V, J and clone size were drawn from that table, and D and trimming were deduced from the DNA. The sample holds 300,000 or so clones; about 90% are singletons and the top ten take roughly 1%. This CDR3 is built from 13 residues. Trimming pared 6 bases from V and 2 bases from J, leaving 10 bases between.

Sequenced: PBMCs or T cells enriched from blood (not recorded which). This TCR was sampled from a woman in her twenties or thirties who had recovered from COVID-19. The chain couples TRBV12-3 or TRBV12-4 to TRBJ1-1; weak D call: TRBD1 (6 bases). Here the CDR3 reads CASRTTGNTEAFF. CDR3 coding DNA: TGTGCCAGCAGAACGACAGGTAACACTGAAGCTTTCTTT.